This passage covers 11 T cell receptor beta chains from one sample sequenced in a study of cytomegalovirus exposure and HLA in healthy donors. Use of 60 Vbeta and 13 Jbeta primers characterized the PCR. TCRdb keeps only in-frame clones here, not all; method: immunoSEQ multiplex PCR. Of 150,000 or so clones detected, roughly 75% appear once; the ten largest clones hold roughly 7.8%. Sequenced input: PBMCs. The source is a woman aged 35 to 49 in good health and CMV-seropositive.

V usage is TRBV5-1 and J usage is TRBJ1-1; D possibly corresponds to TRBD1 (6 bases). This CDR3 comprises 18 residues. The germline V and J ends were trimmed by 2 bases and 5 bases, with 25 bases remaining between them. Germline-derived CDR1 and CDR2 are SGHRS and YFSETQ. CDR3 region: CASSFLPTAGALETEAFF. The CDR3 coding sequence is TGCGCCAGCAGCTTCCTACCAACAGCGGGGGCCCTCGAGACTGAAGCTTTCTTT.

This rearrangement joins TRBV7-3 to TRBJ2-7, with D possibly matching TRBD1 (5 bases). V lost 4 bases to trimming and J lost 2 bases, with 15 bases between them. The CDR3 length is 15 residues. Germline CDR1 and CDR2: SGHTA and FQGTGA. CDR3 nucleotides: TGTGCCAGCAGCTATAGGAACTCGACAGCCTACGAGCAGTACTTC. Amino acids: CASSYRNSTAYEQYF.

The chain combines TRBV6-1 with TRBJ1-4; D is possibly TRBD1 (5 bases). This CDR3 contains 14 residues. CDR1 and CDR2 from the germline V gene are MNHNS and SASEGT. V was shortened by 7 bases and J by 7 bases, with 16 bases between the two germline ends. The CDR3 region is CASNRGEAGEKLFF. The CDR3, as DNA: TGTGCCAGCAATCGAGGGGAGGCGGGTGAAAAACTGTTTTTT.

The gene calls are TRBV19 and TRBJ2-5, with D possibly TRBD1 on 6 matching bases. This CDR3 has 14 residues. V was pared by 6 bases and J by 5 bases, with 16 bases between. Germline loops: CDR1 LNHDA, CDR2 SQIVND (reference sequence). The CDR3 DNA reads TGTGCCAGTAGCCAGGGGAGATTTGGGGAGACCCAGTACTTC. Translated, it gives CASSQGRFGETQYF.

The rearrangement uses TRBV25-1 and TRBJ1-3; D not resolved. CDR1 and CDR2 (germline): MGHDK, SYGVNS. V lost 7 bases and J lost 1, with 8 bases in between. The CDR3 is made up of 13 amino acids. The CDR3 DNA follows: TGTGCCAGCAACAGTGCATCTGGAAACACCATATATTTT. It specifies CASNSASGNTIYF. Using reference TRBV25-1 and TRBJ1-3 for the parts outside the CDR3, the full variable domain is EADIYQTPRYLVIGTGKKITLECSQTMGHDKMYWYQQDPGMELHLIHYSYGVNSTEKGDLSSESTVSRIRTEHFPLTLESARPSHTSQYLCASNSASGNTIYFGEGSWLTVV.

The V and J genes are TRBV19 and TRBJ2-1, with 10 bases fitting TRBD2. There are 15 residues in the CDR3. The V gene's germline CDR1 is LNHDA and CDR2 SQIVND (reference sequence). The V gene end was trimmed by 5 bases and the J gene end by 7 bases; junction bases not matched to a gene: 8. CDR3 sequence reads: CASSPIAGGWNEQFF. The CDR3 nucleotides are TGTGCCAGTAGTCCCATAGCGGGAGGTTGGAATGAGCAGTTCTTC.

A few counts support this clone. The CDR3 sequence: CASSYSGGRENTEAFF. In DNA, the CDR3 is TGCGCCAGCAGCTATTCAGGGGGCAGGGAGAACACTGAAGCTTTCTTT. The V and J genes are TRBV5-1 and TRBJ1-1; 8 bases line up with TRBD1. The CDR3 has 16 amino acids. V dropped 3 bases and J dropped 1; count of bases not matched to a gene: 8. Germline CDR1 SGHRS, CDR2 YFSETQ. Using reference TRBV5-1 and TRBJ1-1 for the parts outside the CDR3, the full variable domain is KAGVTQTPRYLIKTRGQQVTLSCSPISGHRSVSWYQQTPGQGLQFLFEYFSETQRNKGNFPGRFSGRQFSNSRSEMNVSTLELGDSALYLCASSYSGGRENTEAFFGQGTRLTVV.

CDR3 DNA: TGTGCCAGCAGTACTACCGCCGGGACAGGGGGTAACTCCGAGGAGCTGTTTTTT. Amino acids: CASSTTAGTGGNSEELFF. The gene calls are TRBV27 and TRBJ2-2; 11 bases are a match to TRBD1. The CDR3 runs 18 residues. Trimming took 5 bases from V and 10 from J; bases not matched to a gene: 18. Per germline, CDR1 MNHEY and CDR2 SMNVEV (reference sequence).

The genes are TRBV7-2 and TRBJ2-5; TRBD2 is a possible D gene (5 bases). The CDR3 spans 14 residues. The V and J ends lost 4 bases and 2 bases respectively, with 11 bases between them. Germline loops: CDR1 SGHTA, CDR2 FQGNSA. CDR3 sequence reads: CASSSPGRQETQYF. The CDR3 nucleotides read TGTGCCAGCAGCTCCCCGGGGAGACAAGAGACCCAGTACTTC.

The J gene is TRBJ2-7, the V gene TRBV5-1; tentatively, D is TRBD2 (5 bases). The CDR3 is made up of 14 amino acids. Germline lookup yields CDR1 SGHRS and CDR2 YFSETQ. V was cut by 0 bases and J by 1 base, with 8 bases left in between. The CDR3 sequence is CASSLAGESYEQYF. Here the CDR3 DNA reads TGCGCCAGCAGCTTGGCCGGGGAGTCCTACGAGCAGTACTTC.

This clone showed up just a few times. The chain has TRBV5-1 and TRBJ2-1, with 7 bases aligning to TRBD2. Germline-derived CDR1 and CDR2 are SGHRS and YFSETQ. J was trimmed by 5 bases and V by 1 base; bases with no gene match: 12. The CDR3 is made up of 17 amino acids. The CDR3 DNA reads as TGCGCCAGCAGCTTGAACACCGGGACTAACGGCCACAATGAGCAGTTCTTC. Encoded protein: CASSLNTGTNGHNEQFF. Complete variable domain (other parts from reference TRBV5-1 and TRBJ2-1): KAGVTQTPRYLIKTRGQQVTLSCSPISGHRSVSWYQQTPGQGLQFLFEYFSETQRNKGNFPGRFSGRQFSNSRSEMNVSTLELGDSALYLCASSLNTGTNGHNEQFFGPGTRLTVL.